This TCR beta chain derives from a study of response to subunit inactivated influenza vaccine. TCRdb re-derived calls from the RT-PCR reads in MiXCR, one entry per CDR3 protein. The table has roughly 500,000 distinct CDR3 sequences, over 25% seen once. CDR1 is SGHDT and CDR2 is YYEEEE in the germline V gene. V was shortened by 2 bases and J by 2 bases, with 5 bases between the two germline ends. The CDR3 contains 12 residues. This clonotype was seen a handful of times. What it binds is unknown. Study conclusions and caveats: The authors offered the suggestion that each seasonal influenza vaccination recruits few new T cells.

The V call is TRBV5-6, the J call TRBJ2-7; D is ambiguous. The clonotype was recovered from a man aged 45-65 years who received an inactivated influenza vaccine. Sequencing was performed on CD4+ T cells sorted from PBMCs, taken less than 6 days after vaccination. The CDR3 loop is CASSFWTYEQYF. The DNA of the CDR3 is TGTGCCAGCAGCTTCTGGACCTACGAGCAGTACTTC.